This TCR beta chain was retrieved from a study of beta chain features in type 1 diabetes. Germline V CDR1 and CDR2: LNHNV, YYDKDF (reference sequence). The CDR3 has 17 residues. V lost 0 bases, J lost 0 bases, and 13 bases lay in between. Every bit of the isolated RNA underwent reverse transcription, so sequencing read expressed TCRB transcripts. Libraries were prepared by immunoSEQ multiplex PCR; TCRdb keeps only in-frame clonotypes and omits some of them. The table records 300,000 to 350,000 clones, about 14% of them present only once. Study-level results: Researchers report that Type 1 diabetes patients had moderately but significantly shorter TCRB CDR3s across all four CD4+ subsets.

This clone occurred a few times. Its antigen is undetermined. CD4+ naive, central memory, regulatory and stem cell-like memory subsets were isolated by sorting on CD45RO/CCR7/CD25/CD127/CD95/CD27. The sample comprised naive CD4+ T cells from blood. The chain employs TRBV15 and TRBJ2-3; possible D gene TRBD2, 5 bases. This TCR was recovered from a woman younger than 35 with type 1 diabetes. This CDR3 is CATSRDLSGSSTDTQYF. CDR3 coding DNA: TGTGCCACCAGCAGAGATTTGAGCGGTTCTAGCACAGATACGCAGTATTTT. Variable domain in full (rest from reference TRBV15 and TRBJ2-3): DAMVIQNPRYQVTQFGKPVTLSCSQTLNHNVMYWYQQKSSQAPKLLFHYYDKDFNNEADTPDNFQSRRPNTSFCFLDIRSPGLGDTAMYLCATSRDLSGSSTDTQYFGPGTRLTVL.